The present entry profiles one TCR beta chain with its context. The target antigen is unknown. V lost 4 bases and J 6 bases, leaving 13 bases between the germline ends. Germline V CDR1 and CDR2: LNHNV, YYDKDF (reference sequence). CDR3 length: 14 amino acids. Method: immunoSEQ multiplex PCR; TCRdb's copy keeps in-frame clones and lacks some. In the table there are 850,000 to 1,200,000 clones, about 80% of which are singletons. These data belong to a study of shared clonotypes between healthy human individuals. Study-wide points: As a rule, naive subsets had a larger estimated richness than memory subsets. Clonotypes which were not shared had lower generation probabilities than clonotypes that all four donors shared.

The receptor was isolated from a man aged 18 to 30 in good health. What was sequenced was memory CD4+ T cells sorted from blood. Subset given: CD45RA-negative fraction. V and J are TRBV15 and TRBJ2-1; D is undetermined. CDR3 sequence (DNA): TGTGCCACCAGCACGGACGCCCTTGGCAATGAGCAGTTCTTC. Its protein product is CATSTDALGNEQFF.